Listed below are T cell receptor beta chains from one sample, sequenced in a study of CD8 T cells in ankylosing spondylitis. TCRdb recomputed calls from the 5' RACE reads with MiXCR, one row per CDR3 protein. Of hundreds of thousands of distinct CDR3 sequences listed, approximately 12% are singletons. Material for sequencing was blood, either unsorted or a sorted T cell fraction (not recorded which). The receptors shown here come from a male donor with ankylosing spondylitis. CDR3s include the opening cysteine and the closing phenylalanine or tryptophan. The D gene is left open where the match is weak. Expanded clones are given a class, and other clones once, few, many or no size at all.

>TRBJ1-2|TRBV5-4|NA|few
CASSPGGSENYGYTF
TGTGCCAGCAGCCCCGGAGGCAGTGAGAACTATGGCTACACCTTC
>TRBJ2-1|TRBV29-1|NA|many
CSVQGTGGLNEQFF
TGCAGCGTTCAAGGGACTGGAGGGTTGAATGAGCAGTTCTTC
>TRBJ2-7|TRBV5-5|NA|NA
CASSPSSVSSYEQYF
TGTGCCAGCAGCCCTTCTAGCGTCTCCTCCTACGAGCAGTACTTC
>TRBJ1-1|TRBV4-2|TRBD1|few
CASSQVVTGDILGAEAFF
TGTGCCAGCAGCCAAGTTGTGACAGGGGATATTCTAGGGGCTGAAGCTTTCTTT
>TRBJ2-5|TRBV11-2|NA|NA
CASSLVLSTDKRTQYF
TGTGCCAGCAGCTTAGTCCTTTCGACAGATAAGAGAACCCAGTACTTC
>TRBJ1-4|TRBV7-7|NA|NA
CASSARAGWNF
TGTGCTAGCAGCGCCCGGGCGGGGTGGAATTTT
>TRBJ1-1|TRBV14|NA|many
CASSRDFPNTEAFF
TGTGCCAGCAGCCGCGACTTCCCGAACACTGAAGCTTTCTTT
>TRBJ2-3|TRBV20-1|NA|few
CSALETGRGDTQYF
TGCAGTGCCCTCGAGACAGGGCGGGGAGATACGCAGTATTTT
>TRBJ2-5|TRBV3-1|NA|few
CASSQERGTQYF
TGTGCCAGCAGCCAAGAACGGGGGACCCAGTACTTC
>TRBJ2-7|TRBV4-2|TRBD2|NA
CASSQAGLVSYEQYF
TGTGCCAGCAGCCAAGCGGGACTAGTTTCCTACGAGCAGTACTTC
>TRBJ2-7|TRBV4-1|TRBD1|few
CASSPRSGDRGYEQYF
TGCGCCAGCAGCCCACGATCAGGAGACAGGGGGTACGAGCAGTACTTC
>TRBJ2-7|TRBV4-3|NA|NA
CASSQGYGGSYEQYF
TGCGCCAGCAGCCAAGGGTACGGCGGTTCCTACGAGCAGTACTTC
>TRBJ2-7|TRBV6-1|TRBD1|NA
CASSHRGRIYEQYF
TGTGCCAGCAGCCACAGGGGACGTATATACGAGCAGTACTTC
>TRBJ2-7|TRBV29-1|NA|NA
CSVVPGLSYEQYF
TGCAGCGTTGTACCGGGCCTCTCCTACGAGCAGTACTTC
>TRBJ2-7|TRBV6-2/TRBV6-3|TRBD2|NA
CASSYDVGGQLFIGEQYF
TGTGCCAGCAGTTACGACGTGGGAGGGCAGTTGTTTATCGGCGAGCAGTACTTC
>TRBJ2-1|TRBV18|NA|NA
CASSPWVTNNEQFF
TGTGCCAGCTCACCGTGGGTCACTAACAATGAGCAGTTCTTC
>TRBJ1-6|TRBV29-1|TRBD1|many
CSAGTGYNSPLHF
TGCAGCGCCGGGACAGGCTATAATTCACCCCTCCACTTT
>TRBJ1-2|TRBV20-1|NA|few
CSAGMGVDGYTF
TGCAGTGCTGGAATGGGAGTTGATGGCTACACCTTC
>TRBJ1-1|TRBV5-1|NA|few
CASSLNSLREAFF
TGCGCCAGCAGCTTGAACAGTCTAAGAGAAGCTTTCTTT
>TRBJ2-3|TRBV20-1|NA|few
CSAGNLKTSTDTQYF
TGCAGTGCTGGCAATTTGAAAACTAGCACAGATACGCAGTATTTT
>TRBJ1-1|TRBV5-1|TRBD1|NA
CASSQQGMRKTEAFF
TGCGCCAGCAGCCAACAGGGGATGAGGAAGACTGAAGCTTTCTTT
>TRBJ2-2|TRBV5-6|NA|NA
CASSGPWAPGELFF
TGTGCCAGCAGCGGGCCCTGGGCACCCGGGGAGCTGTTTTTT
>TRBJ2-2|TRBV20-1|NA|NA
CSARYGARTGELFF
TGCAGTGCTAGATACGGGGCGAGGACCGGGGAGCTGTTTTTT
>TRBJ1-5|TRBV7-6|NA|NA
CASSLFDNQPQHF
TGTGCCAGCAGCTTATTCGACAATCAGCCCCAGCATTTT
>TRBJ2-7|TRBV10-3|NA|many
CAISELSEQYF
TGTGCCATCAGTGAACTTTCGGAGCAGTACTTC
>TRBJ1-6|TRBV28|NA|NA
CASSLGDRSNSPLHF
TGTGCCAGCAGTTTAGGTGACAGGTCGAATTCACCCCTCCACTTT
>TRBJ1-6|TRBV5-1|NA|many
CASSLAATDNSPLHF
TGCGCCAGCAGCTTGGCCGCGACGGATAATTCACCCCTCCACTTT
>TRBJ2-3|TRBV20-1|TRBD2|NA
CSAEHRLAGEVDTQYF
TGCAGTGCCGAGCACCGCCTAGCGGGAGAGGTAGATACGCAGTATTTT
>TRBJ2-5|TRBV5-5|NA|NA
CASSERDGETQYF
TGTGCCAGCAGCGAACGGGACGGGGAGACCCAGTACTTC
>TRBJ1-1|TRBV5-1|TRBD1|NA
CASGPTGPGTEAFF
TGCGCCAGCGGCCCGACAGGGCCAGGCACTGAAGCTTTCTTT
>TRBJ2-3|TRBV4-3|TRBD1|few
CASSHRGRTDTQYF
TGCGCCAGCAGCCACAGGGGGCGCACAGATACGCAGTATTTT
>TRBJ2-1|TRBV7-3|NA|few
CASSPGSASSYNEQFF
TGTGCCAGCAGCCCCGGTTCCGCTAGCTCCTACAATGAGCAGTTCTTC
>TRBJ1-1|TRBV5-1|NA|many
CASSRSPGGTEAFF
TGCGCCAGCAGCAGGTCCCCAGGAGGCACTGAAGCTTTCTTT
>TRBJ1-2|TRBV20-1|NA|few
CSARRRGTDNYGYTF
TGCAGTGCTAGACGGAGAGGGACCGATAACTATGGCTACACCTTC
>TRBJ2-3|TRBV6-1|NA|NA
CASSPSGRVWVDTQYF
TGTGCCAGCAGTCCGTCAGGACGGGTGTGGGTAGATACGCAGTATTTT
>TRBJ1-2|TRBV4-3|TRBD1|many
CASSQGQGSYTF
TGCGCCAGCAGCCAAGGACAGGGCTCGTACACCTTC
>TRBJ1-1|TRBV20-1|TRBD1|many
CSARRQGRTEAFF
TGCAGTGCTAGGAGACAGGGCAGAACTGAAGCTTTCTTT
>TRBJ2-1|TRBV5-6|NA|NA
CASSWRVRRDPYNEQFF
TGTGCCAGCAGCTGGCGAGTGAGGCGGGATCCTTACAATGAGCAGTTCTTC
>TRBJ2-3|TRBV7-2|TRBD2|few
CASSLGAGGVTDTQYF
TGTGCCAGCAGCTTAGGCGCGGGGGGCGTCACAGATACGCAGTATTTT
>TRBJ1-1|TRBV20-1|NA|NA
CSATRTEAFF
TGCAGTGCCACTCGGACAGAAGCTTTCTTT
>TRBJ1-5|TRBV6-1|TRBD1|NA
CASSDADRGIWPQHF
TGTGCCAGCAGTGATGCTGACAGGGGGATTTGGCCCCAGCATTTT
>TRBJ2-1|TRBV29-1|NA|few
CSGNGMEGSYNEQFF
TGCAGCGGAAACGGGATGGAGGGCTCCTACAATGAGCAGTTCTTC
>TRBJ2-7|TRBV6-5|TRBD1|few
CASSYDTTGINEQYF
TGTGCCAGCAGTTACGATACGACAGGGATCAACGAGCAGTACTTC